Listed here are 22 T cell receptor beta chains from one sample, sequenced in a study of CD8+CD57+ T cells in acquired aplastic anemia. Flow cytometry had shown expanded CD8+CD57+ cells in the patients chosen for sequencing. Profiling that covered TCR beta VDJ and CDR3 relied on genomic DNA as its template. A single record per CDR3 protein comes from TCRdb applying MiXCR to the reads. Counted here are some 170,000 distinct CDR3 sequences, around 60% occurring once; the ten biggest clones make up roughly 43%. Sequencing was carried out using sorted CD4+, CD8+, or CD8+CD57+ T cells (not recorded which) from PBMCs. The receptors stem from a human donor with aplastic anemia.

V and J are TRBV29-1 and TRBJ2-3; unclear D gene. The CDR3 contains 10 residues. The germline CDR1 and CDR2 sequences are SQVTM and ANQGSEA. V was clipped by 7 bases and J by 4 bases, with 6 bases between them. CDR3 sequence (DNA): TGCAGCGGAGGATCAGATACGCAGTATTTT. Protein product: CSGGSDTQYF.

The rearrangement links TRBV5-1 to TRBJ1-2, with D unclear. Trimming shortened V by 4 bases and J by 2 bases, and 9 bases separated the two germline ends. Germline V lookup: CDR1 SGHRS, CDR2 YFSETQ. The CDR3 has 13 residues. The CDR3 nucleotides are TGCGCCAGCAGCCCGGGCGGGAACTATGGCTACACCTTC. Translating it yields CASSPGGNYGYTF.

This clonotype was counted between two and nine times. The gene calls are TRBV15 and TRBJ2-2; D is ambiguous. This CDR3 spans 11 amino acids. CDR1 is LNHNV and CDR2 is YYDKDF in the germline V gene (reference sequence). V was cut by 3 bases and J by 5 bases, with 1 base left in between. The CDR3 nucleotides read TGTGCCACCAGCAGTACCGGGGAGCTGTTTTTT. Its protein product is CATSSTGELFF.

Of note for this clonotype: Possible read error: a much larger clone is one base away. Here the CDR3 reads CASSADGVKEAFF. The CDR3 nucleotides are TGCGCCAGCAGTGCAGACGGGGTTAAAGAAGCTTTCTTT. The chain uses TRBV10-2 and TRBJ1-1, with D unclear. The germline CDR1 and CDR2 sequences are WSHSY and SAAADI. Trimming removed 4 bases at V and 8 bases at J, with 14 bases between. This CDR3 region has 13 residues.

The chain joins TRBV24-1 to TRBJ1-2; tentatively, D is TRBD1 (5 bases). The CDR3 is 15 residues long. The V gene's germline CDR1 is KGHDR and CDR2 SFDVKD. The V and J ends lost 3 bases and 0 bases respectively, with 10 bases between them. CDR3 coding DNA: TGTGCCACCAGTGATCCGACAGTACCTAACTATGGCTACACCTTC. Translated, it gives CATSDPTVPNYGYTF.

This sequence joins TRBV27 and TRBJ2-1; a possible D gene is TRBD2 (6 bases). CDR3 size: 15 residues. Germline-derived CDR1 and CDR2 are MNHEY and SMNVEV (reference sequence). The ends were cut back, 6 bases at V and 8 bases at J, with 20 bases in the middle. CDR3 sequence: CASSLGYRGSDEQFF. The DNA of the CDR3 is TGTGCCAGCAGCCTAGGCTATCGGGGGAGCGATGAGCAGTTCTTC.

This clonotype was counted ten times or more. The rearrangement links TRBV15 to TRBJ2-7; perhaps TRBD2 as D (5 bases). CDR1 is LNHNV and CDR2 is YYDKDF in the germline V gene (reference sequence). This CDR3 region has 14 residues. V lost 0 bases and J lost 2, with 8 bases in between. CDR3 sequence reads: CATSREEGPYEQYF. The DNA of the CDR3 is TGTGCCACCAGCAGAGAAGAGGGTCCCTACGAGCAGTACTTC.

This rearrangement joins TRBV2 to TRBJ2-7; D is undetermined. Per germline, CDR1 SNHLY and CDR2 FYNNEI. The CDR3 consists of 15 residues. Here the CDR3 reads CARDYAAPKYYEQYF. DNA of the CDR3: TGTGCTAGAGATTACGCGGCACCAAAGTACTACGAGCAGTACTTC.

This clonotype was detected only once. The chain uses TRBV20-1 and TRBJ2-1; TRBD2 matches at 8 bases. J lost 10 bases, V lost 6 bases, and 5 bases had no gene match. The CDR3 contains 11 residues. Germline-derived CDR1 and CDR2 are DFQATT and SNEGSKA (reference sequence). The CDR3 region has the DNA TGCAGTGCCTTCGGGGGGGGAGAGCAGTTCTTC. The encoded protein is CSAFGGGEQFF.

The J gene is TRBJ2-3, the V gene TRBV7-3; D is perhaps TRBD2 (5 bases). The germline V gene encodes CDR1 SGHTA and CDR2 FQGTGA. Trimming removed 6 bases at V and 4 bases at J, with 17 bases between. The CDR3 sequence is 15 residues long. The CDR3 region has the DNA TGTGCCAGCAGTCTAACGGGGAAGGTCTCAGATACGCAGTATTTT. Residues: CASSLTGKVSDTQYF.

V is TRBV15 and J is TRBJ1-2; D perhaps matches TRBD1 (5 bases). V shed 5 bases and J shed 8 bases, with 18 bases lying between them. The CDR3 covers 14 residues. Germline-derived CDR1 and CDR2 are LNHNV and YYDKDF (reference sequence). The CDR3 region is CATSDHGRGSGYTF. In DNA, the CDR3 is TGTGCCACCAGCGATCACGGAAGGGGCTCAGGCTACACCTTC. Full variable domain (rest looked up from reference TRBV15 and TRBJ1-2): DAMVIQNPRYQVTQFGKPVTLSCSQTLNHNVMYWYQQKSSQAPKLLFHYYDKDFNNEADTPDNFQSRRPNTSFCFLDIRSPGLGDTAMYLCATSDHGRGSGYTFGSGTRLTVV.

A word on this clonotype: One end of the junction fails to match germline, which may point to a read error. The CDR3 DNA follows: TGCAGCGTTGATCTAACAGATACGCAGTATTTC. Protein sequence: CSVDLTDTQYF. This chain joins TRBV29-1 and TRBJ2-3; D ambiguous. Per germline, CDR1 SQVTM and CDR2 ANQGSEA. The CDR3 consists of 11 residues.

The rearrangement uses TRBV10-1 and TRBJ1-5, with 9 nucleotides matching TRBD1. This CDR3 comprises 19 residues. V trimming: 7 bases; J trimming: 0 bases; junction bases outside the gene matches: 16. Germline CDR1 reads WNHNN; CDR2 reads SYGVQD (reference sequence). CDR3 nucleotides: TGCGCCAGCACCAGGGGAGGGGGACAGGGCCTTTATAGCAATCAGCCCCAGCATTTT. As protein: CASTRGGGQGLYSNQPQHF.

The sample holds a few counts of this clonotype. V gene TRBV7-3 combines with J gene TRBJ2-7, with TRBD2 identical over 8 bases. Trimming removed 5 bases from V and 1 base from J; junction bases left unmatched: 7. The germline V gene has CDR1 SGHTA and CDR2 FQGTGA. This CDR3 contains 15 residues. CDR3 sequence (DNA): TGTGCCAGCAGCCTTCCGGGAGGGGAGTCCTACGAGCAGTACTTC. Translation: CASSLPGGESYEQYF.

The V and J genes are TRBV20-1 and TRBJ1-2; D is possibly TRBD1 (6 bases). Germline V lookup: CDR1 DFQATT, CDR2 SNEGSKA (reference sequence). Trimming shortened V by 6 bases and J by 4 bases, and 12 bases separated the two germline ends. CDR3 size: 12 residues. CDR3 region: CSAAGATYGYTF. The CDR3, as DNA: TGCAGTGCGGCGGGGGCTACCTATGGCTACACCTTC.

This clonotype has more than one count but fewer than ten. The V gene is TRBV18, the J gene TRBJ2-7; no firm D call. Trimming removed 5 bases at V and 2 bases at J, with 10 bases between. The CDR3 is made up of 13 amino acids. Germline CDR1 KGHSH, CDR2 LQKENI. CDR3 protein: CASSVGGAYEQYF. The CDR3 region has the DNA TGTGCCAGCTCAGTGGGTGGGGCCTACGAGCAGTACTTC.

This clonotype was seen at least ten times. V gene TRBV6-6 combines with J gene TRBJ1-5; a possible D gene is TRBD1 (5 bases). Germline V lookup: CDR1 MNHNY, CDR2 SVGAGI (reference sequence). The ends were cut back, 0 bases at V and 12 bases at J, with 21 bases in the middle. The CDR3 loop spans 16 amino acids. The CDR3 loop reads CASSYSMQGPQSGQHF. CDR3 DNA sequence: TGTGCCAGCAGTTACTCGATGCAGGGCCCCCAAAGTGGCCAGCATTTT.

The V and J genes are TRBV7-6 and TRBJ2-7, with TRBD1 identical over 7 bases. The CDR3 runs 14 residues. V shed 5 bases, J shed 3 bases, and the junction held 7 bases outside the gene matches. Germline lookup yields CDR1 SGHVS and CDR2 FNYEAQ. This CDR3 is CASSPQQGNYEQYF. The CDR3, as DNA: TGTGCCAGCAGCCCACAACAGGGGAACTACGAGCAGTACTTC. The complete variable domain, with remaining parts taken from reference TRBV7-6 and TRBJ2-7, reads GAGVSQSPRYKVTKRGQDVALRCDPISGHVSLYWYRQALGQGPEFLTYFNYEAQQDKSGLPNDRFSAERPEGSISTLTIQRTEQRDSAMYRCASSPQQGNYEQYFGPGTRLTVT.

The chain combines TRBV20-1 with TRBJ1-5; D is unresolved. Germline CDR1 and CDR2: DFQATT and SNEGSKA (reference sequence). V was clipped by 6 bases and J by 4 bases, with 10 bases between them. This CDR3 comprises 12 residues. CDR3 bases: TGCAGTGCCGGGCGCGTTAATCAGCCCCAGCATTTT. Protein: CSAGRVNQPQHF.

Turning to this clonotype: Germline is not matched at one junction end, which may reflect a read error. V is TRBV9 and J is TRBJ2-7; D perhaps matches TRBD2 (6 bases). The CDR3 has 12 amino acids. CDR1 and CDR2 from the germline V gene are SGDLS and YYNGEE. Here the CDR3 reads CASSPRLDERYF. The CDR3 coding sequence is TGTGCCAGCAGTCCGAGACTAGACGAGCGGTACTTC. Looking up the rest from reference TRBV9 and TRBJ2-7 gives the full variable domain: DSGVTQTPKHLITATGQRVTLRCSPRSGDLSVYWYQQSLDQGLQFLIQYYNGEERAKGNILERFSAQQFPDLHSELNLSSLELGDSALYFCASSPRLDERYFGPGTRLTVT.

This clonotype has at least ten counts. J is TRBJ2-5 and V is TRBV4-2; D may be TRBD1 (6 bases). Looked up from germline, CDR1 is LGHNA and CDR2 is YNFKEQ. This CDR3 contains 15 residues. The ends were cut back, 4 bases at V and 2 bases at J, with 14 bases in the middle. The CDR3 DNA follows: TGTGCCAGCAGCCTCTTACAGGGCACTCAAGAGACCCAGTACTTC. This codes for CASSLLQGTQETQYF.

The chain uses TRBV19 and TRBJ2-1; tentative D call: TRBD2 (6 bases). The ends were cut back, 0 bases at V and 0 bases at J, with 18 bases in the middle. Germline V gene sequence: CDR1 LNHDA, CDR2 SQIVND (reference sequence). The CDR3 is 19 residues long. This CDR3 is CASSIDLGGPGYSYNEQFF. For the CDR3, the DNA is TGTGCCAGTAGTATAGATCTGGGAGGTCCTGGTTACTCCTACAATGAGCAGTTCTTC.